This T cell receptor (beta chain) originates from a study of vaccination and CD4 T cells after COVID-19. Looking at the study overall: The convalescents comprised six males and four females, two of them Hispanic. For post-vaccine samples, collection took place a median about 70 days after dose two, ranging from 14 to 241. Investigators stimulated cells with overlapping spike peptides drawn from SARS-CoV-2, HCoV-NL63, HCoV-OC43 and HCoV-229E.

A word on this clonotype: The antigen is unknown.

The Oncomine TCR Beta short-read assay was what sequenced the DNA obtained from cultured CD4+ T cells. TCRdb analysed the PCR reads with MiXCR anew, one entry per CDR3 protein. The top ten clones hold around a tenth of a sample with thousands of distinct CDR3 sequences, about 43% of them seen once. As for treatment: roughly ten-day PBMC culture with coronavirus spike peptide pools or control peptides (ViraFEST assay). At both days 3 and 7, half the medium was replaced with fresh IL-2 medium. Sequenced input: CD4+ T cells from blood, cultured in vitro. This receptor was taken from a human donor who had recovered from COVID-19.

This chain's CDR3 is CSAPRSGTYEQYF. CDR3 coding DNA: TGCAGTGCTCCTCGTAGCGGGACCTACGAGCAGTACTTC. This chain connects TRBV20-1 to TRBJ2-7; 8 nucleotides agree with TRBD2. In germline, CDR1 is DFQATT, CDR2 SNEGSKA (reference sequence). Unmatched junction bases numbered 5, after V lost 5 bases and J lost 2 bases. The CDR3 runs 13 residues.